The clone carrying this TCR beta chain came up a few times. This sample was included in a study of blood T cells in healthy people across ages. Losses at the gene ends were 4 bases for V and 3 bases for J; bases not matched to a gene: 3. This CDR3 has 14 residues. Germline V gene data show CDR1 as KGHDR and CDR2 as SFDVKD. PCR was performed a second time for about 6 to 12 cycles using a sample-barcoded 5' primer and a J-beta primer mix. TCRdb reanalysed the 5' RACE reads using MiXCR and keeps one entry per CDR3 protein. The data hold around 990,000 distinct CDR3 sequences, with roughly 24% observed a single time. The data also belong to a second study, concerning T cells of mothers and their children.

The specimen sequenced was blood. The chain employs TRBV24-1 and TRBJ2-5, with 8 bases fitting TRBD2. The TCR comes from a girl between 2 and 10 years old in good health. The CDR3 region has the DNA TGTGCCACCAGTGACCCGACTAGCGAAGAGACCCAGTACTTC. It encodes CATSDPTSEETQYF.